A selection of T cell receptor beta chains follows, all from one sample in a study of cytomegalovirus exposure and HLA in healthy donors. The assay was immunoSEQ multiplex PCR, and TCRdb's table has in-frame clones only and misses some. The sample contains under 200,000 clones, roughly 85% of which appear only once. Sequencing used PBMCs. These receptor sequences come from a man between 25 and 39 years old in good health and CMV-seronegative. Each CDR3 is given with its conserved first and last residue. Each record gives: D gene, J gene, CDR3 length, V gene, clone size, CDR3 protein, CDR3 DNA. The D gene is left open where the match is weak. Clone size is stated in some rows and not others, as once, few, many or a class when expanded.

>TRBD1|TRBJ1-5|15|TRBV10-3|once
CAISRDRDSNQPQHF
TGTGCCATCAGTCGGGACAGGGATAGCAATCAGCCCCAGCATTTT
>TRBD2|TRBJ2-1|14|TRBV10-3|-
CAISPTSGIQEQFF
TGTGCCATCAGTCCGACTAGCGGGATACAAGAGCAGTTCTTC
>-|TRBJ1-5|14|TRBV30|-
CAFGRRGGNQPQHF
TGTGCCTTCGGACGGAGGGGCGGCAATCAGCCCCAGCATTTT
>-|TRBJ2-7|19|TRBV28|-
CASSGPGQGLSGSFYEQYF
TGTGCCAGCAGTGGACCGGGACAGGGGCTTAGCGGGAGCTTCTACGAGCAGTACTTC
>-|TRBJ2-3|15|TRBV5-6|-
CASSLVAGLADTQYF
TGTGCCAGCAGCTTGGTGGCAGGGTTGGCAGATACGCAGTATTTT
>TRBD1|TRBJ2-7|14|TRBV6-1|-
CASIQTGTGDKQYF
TGTGCCAGCATTCAAACCGGGACAGGGGACAAGCAGTACTTC
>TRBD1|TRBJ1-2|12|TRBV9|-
CASSEGQYGYTF
TGTGCCAGCAGCGAGGGACAGTATGGCTACACCTTC
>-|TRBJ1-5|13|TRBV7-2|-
CASSSNRDQPQHF
TGTGCCAGCAGCTCGAACAGGGACCAGCCCCAGCATTTT
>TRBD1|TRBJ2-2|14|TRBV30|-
CAWKGQPNTGELFF
TGTGCCTGGAAGGGACAGCCGAACACCGGGGAGCTGTTTTTT
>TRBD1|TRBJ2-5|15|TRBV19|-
CASSTGQGNQETQYF
TGTGCCAGTAGTACGGGACAGGGTAACCAAGAGACCCAGTACTTC
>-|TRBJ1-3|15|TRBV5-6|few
CASSLGRARGNTIYF
TGTGCCAGCAGCTTGGGCAGGGCCCGTGGAAACACCATATATTTT
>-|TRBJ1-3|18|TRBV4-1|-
CASSVTPGTRLSGNTIYF
TGCGCCAGCAGCGTTACCCCGGGAACGAGACTCTCTGGAAACACCATATATTTT
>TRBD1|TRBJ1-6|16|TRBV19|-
CASSKPSGQDDSPLHF
TGTGCCAGTAGTAAACCCTCCGGACAGGATGATTCACCCCTCCACTTT
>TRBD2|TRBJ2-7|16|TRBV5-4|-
CASSLLLSGPPYEQYF
TGTGCCAGCAGCTTGTTGCTTAGCGGGCCTCCCTACGAGCAGTACTTC
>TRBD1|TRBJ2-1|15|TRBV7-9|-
CASSPTGQGVNEQFF
TGTGCCAGCAGCCCAACGGGACAGGGGGTCAATGAGCAGTTCTTC